A selection of T cell receptor beta chains follows, all from one sample in a study of cytomegalovirus exposure and HLA in healthy donors. Using immunoSEQ multiplex PCR, the repertoire was profiled, and TCRdb retains in-frame clones only, with some absent. The table has 70,000 to 95,000 clones, approximately 60% seen once. The sample comprised PBMCs. The receptors stem from a woman aged 25 to 39 in good health and CMV-seropositive. The CDR3 runs from the conserved cysteine through the conserved F or W. The order of the fields is J gene, clone size, D gene, V gene, CDR3 DNA, CDR3 protein. A D gene is named only where the DNA matches it firmly. Clone size is given for some rows only: seen once, a few or many times, or a class if the clone is expanded.

j_call: TRBJ1-5
clone_size: few
d_call: NA
v_call: TRBV19
cdr3_nt: TGTGCCAGTAGTATCATCCCCGGGGGGGTCAATCAGCCCCAGCATTTT
cdr3_aa: CASSIIPGGVNQPQHF

j_call: TRBJ1-4
clone_size: NA
d_call: NA
v_call: TRBV5-6
cdr3_nt: TGTGCCAGCAGCGGGGCTTTCCGGGAAAAACTGTTTTTT
cdr3_aa: CASSGAFREKLFF

j_call: TRBJ2-5
clone_size: NA
d_call: TRBD2
v_call: TRBV6-1
cdr3_nt: TGTGCCAGCAGTGAAAGCGGGGGCAGACAGACCCAGTACTTC
cdr3_aa: CASSESGGRQTQYF

j_call: TRBJ2-3
clone_size: few
d_call: NA
v_call: TRBV25-1
cdr3_nt: TGTGCCAGCAGTGTACAGGGCACAGATACGCAGTATTTT
cdr3_aa: CASSVQGTDTQYF

j_call: TRBJ2-7
clone_size: NA
d_call: NA
v_call: TRBV18
cdr3_nt: TGTGCCAGCTCACCCAGGACAGAACGAACCTACGAGCAGTACTTC
cdr3_aa: CASSPRTERTYEQYF

j_call: TRBJ2-2
clone_size: NA
d_call: TRBD2
v_call: TRBV9
cdr3_nt: TGTGCCAGCAGCGTACTTGGCGGGGGTTCCGGGGAGCTGTTTTTT
cdr3_aa: CASSVLGGGSGELFF

j_call: TRBJ2-7
clone_size: NA
d_call: TRBD2
v_call: TRBV4-3
cdr3_nt: TGCGCCAGCAGCCAAGTCACCAGCGGGGGAACATTCTACGAGCAGTACTTC
cdr3_aa: CASSQVTSGGTFYEQYF

j_call: TRBJ2-5
clone_size: NA
d_call: TRBD2
v_call: TRBV28
cdr3_nt: TGTGCCAGCAGGGAGCTAGCGGGGTTTCAAGAGACCCAGTACTTC
cdr3_aa: CASRELAGFQETQYF

j_call: TRBJ2-2
clone_size: NA
d_call: NA
v_call: TRBV5-1
cdr3_nt: TGCGCCAGCAGGACAGAGACCCTGAACACCGGGGAGCTGTTTTTT
cdr3_aa: CASRTETLNTGELFF

j_call: TRBJ2-1
clone_size: once
d_call: NA
v_call: TRBV18
cdr3_nt: TGTGCCAGCTCGCAAGGGGCGGGGAGCCCCTACAATGAGCAGTTCTTC
cdr3_aa: CASSQGAGSPYNEQFF

j_call: TRBJ1-2
clone_size: few
d_call: TRBD1
v_call: TRBV7-9
cdr3_nt: TGTGCCAGCAGCAGGGACAGGGCTGGCTACACCTTC
cdr3_aa: CASSRDRAGYTF

j_call: TRBJ1-1
clone_size: NA
d_call: NA
v_call: TRBV5-4
cdr3_nt: TGTGCCAGCAGCCAACTGAACAGGCGCGAGAACACTGAAGCTTTCTTT
cdr3_aa: CASSQLNRRENTEAFF

j_call: TRBJ1-2
clone_size: NA
d_call: NA
v_call: TRBV4-2
cdr3_nt: TGTGCCAGCAGCCAAGTTGAGGGCCAAGGCTATGGCTACACCTTC
cdr3_aa: CASSQVEGQGYGYTF

j_call: TRBJ2-1
clone_size: NA
d_call: NA
v_call: TRBV7-8
cdr3_nt: TGTGCCAGCAGAGCTTCCCGGACAGCCTACAATGAGCAGTTCTTC
cdr3_aa: CASRASRTAYNEQFF

j_call: TRBJ2-7
clone_size: NA
d_call: NA
v_call: TRBV5-4
cdr3_nt: TGTGCCAGCAGCTTGGGGGGAGGAAACTACGAGCAGTACTTC
cdr3_aa: CASSLGGGNYEQYF

j_call: TRBJ1-4
clone_size: NA
d_call: NA
v_call: TRBV5-1
cdr3_nt: TGCGCCAGCAGCCTTGGCCTGAGGGAAAAACTGTTTTTT
cdr3_aa: CASSLGLREKLFF